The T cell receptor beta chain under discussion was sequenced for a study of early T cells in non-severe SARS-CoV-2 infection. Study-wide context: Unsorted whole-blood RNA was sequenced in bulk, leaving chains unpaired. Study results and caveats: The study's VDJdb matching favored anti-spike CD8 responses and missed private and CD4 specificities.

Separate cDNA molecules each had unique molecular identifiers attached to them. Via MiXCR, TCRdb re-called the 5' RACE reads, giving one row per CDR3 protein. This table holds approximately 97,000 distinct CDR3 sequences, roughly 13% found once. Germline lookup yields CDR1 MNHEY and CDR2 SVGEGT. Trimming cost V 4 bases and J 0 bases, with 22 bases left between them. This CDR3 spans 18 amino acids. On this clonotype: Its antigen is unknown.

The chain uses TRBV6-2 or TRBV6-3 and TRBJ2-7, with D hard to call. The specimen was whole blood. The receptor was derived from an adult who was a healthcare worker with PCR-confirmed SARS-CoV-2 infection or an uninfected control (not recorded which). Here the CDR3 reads CASSCGLGQHSNSYEQYF. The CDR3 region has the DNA TGTGCCAGCAGTTGCGGTTTAGGCCAGCACTCTAACTCCTACGAGCAGTACTTC.